This T cell receptor beta chain was recovered during a study of CD8+ T cells in alopecia areata. Study overall: At a dose of 5 to 10 mg twice daily, oral tofacitinib was given to treated patients. Study-level points and caveats: During tofacitinib treatment, many expanded lesional clones remained in scalp and blood. Treatment with tofacitinib significantly lowered scalp clonality and reduced expanded CD8+ clones among the top 100.

Sample treatment: oral pan-JAK inhibitor, 5-10 mg twice daily. Both peripheral blood and punch biopsies of lesional scalp skin were obtained from patients who had alopecia areata. cDNA prepared by RNA extraction and subsequent reverse transcription served as the template for sequencing. Method: immunoSEQ multiplex PCR; TCRdb's copy keeps in-frame clones and lacks some. The sample includes about 200,000 clones, 60% to 70% seen only once; the top ten take 3% to 3.5%. With 8 bases removed from V and 6 bases from J, the gap between germline ends came to 16 bases. The CDR3 contains 13 residues. CDR1 MNHEY and CDR2 SVGAGI come from the germline V gene. Comment on this clone: As yet, its antigen is unknown.

The source material was CD4+ T cells sorted from blood, sampled at week 4, from a patient treated with tofacitinib. V usage is TRBV6-5 and J usage is TRBJ1-2; no clear D. The source of this sequence is a human donor with alopecia areata. CDR3 sequence reads: CASLSLTRHGYTF. CDR3 nucleotides: TGTGCCAGCCTATCCCTGACTCGGCATGGCTACACCTTC.